Listed here are 32 T cell receptor beta chains from one sample, sequenced in a study of control samples from healthy donors and cancer patients. TCRdb keeps only in-frame clones here, not all; method: immunoSEQ multiplex PCR. Found here are 150,000 to 200,000 clones, 91% of them singletons; the top ten hold less than 1.6%. The sample comprised blood. The receptors were sampled from a woman in her 30s in good health.

The rearrangement links TRBV6-6 to TRBJ1-5; possibly TRBD1 for D (6 bases). Germline V CDR1 and CDR2: MNHNY, SVGAGI (reference sequence). This CDR3 contains 14 residues. Trimming cost V 6 bases and J 2 bases, with 11 bases left between them. In DNA, the CDR3 is TGTGCCAGCAGCCGGGCAGGGGGCAATCAGCCCCAGCATTTT. Protein product: CASSRAGGNQPQHF.

Concerning this clone: Germline and junction disagree at one end, which may indicate a read error. V is TRBV19 and J is TRBJ2-2; D may match TRBD1 or TRBD2 (7 bases each). Germline V lookup: CDR1 LNHDA, CDR2 SQIVND (reference sequence). The CDR3 runs 15 residues. The CDR3 region has the DNA TGTGCCAGTAGTGAAACACAGGGGAGGGGCGGGCAGCTGTTTTTT. It yields the protein CASSETQGRGGQLFF.

The chain recombines TRBV3-1 (or the pseudogene TRBV3-2) with TRBJ1-6; 7 bases map to TRBD1. Germline values: CDR1 LGHDT, CDR2 YNNKEL (reference sequence). The V and J ends lost 2 bases and 8 bases, in that order; junction bases with no gene match: 3. CDR3 length equals 14 residues. The CDR3 DNA reads as TGTGCCAGCAGCCAAACAGGGGCCCATTCACCCCTCCACTTT. It is translated as CASSQTGAHSPLHF.

The chain has TRBV6-5 and TRBJ1-1; no clear D. V was cut by 4 bases and J by 3 bases, with 9 bases left in between. CDR3 length: 13 residues. From germline, CDR1 is MNHEY and CDR2 SVGAGI. CDR3 residues: CASSFRQDTEAFF. In DNA, the CDR3 is TGTGCCAGCAGTTTTCGACAAGACACTGAAGCTTTCTTT.

This chain links TRBV2 with TRBJ2-3; 11 bases align to TRBD1. J was trimmed by 5 bases and V by 6 bases; bases with no gene match: 1. The CDR3 is 13 residues long. The germline gives CDR1 SNHLY, CDR2 FYNNEI. Here the CDR3 DNA reads TGTGCCAGCAGAGGGACAGGGGGAGATACGCAGTATTTT. It translates to CASRGTGGDTQYF. The complete variable domain, with remaining parts taken from reference TRBV2 and TRBJ2-3, reads EPEVTQTPSHQVTQMGQEVILRCVPISNHLYFYWYRQILGQKVEFLVSFYNNEISEKSEIFDDQFSVERPDGSNFTLKIRSTKLEDSAMYFCASRGTGGDTQYFGPGTRLTVL.

The CDR3 nucleotides read TGTGCCAGCAGTTACCCGCCAGGGGGCACAGATACGCAGTATTTT. Its translation is CASSYPPGGTDTQYF. The gene calls are TRBV6-5 and TRBJ2-3; weak D call: TRBD1 (6 bases). V was shortened by 2 bases and J by 1 base, with 10 bases between the two germline ends. The germline CDR1 and CDR2 sequences are MNHEY and SVGAGI. This CDR3 contains 15 residues.

V usage is TRBV7-8 and J usage is TRBJ2-1, with 7 bases fitting TRBD1. This CDR3 spans 15 amino acids. Trimming took 6 bases from V and 0 from J; bases not matched to a gene: 5. Germline CDR1 reads SGHVS; CDR2 reads FQNEAQ. The CDR3: CASRRQGGSYNEQFF. The CDR3 DNA reads as TGTGCCAGCAGGAGACAGGGTGGCTCCTACAATGAGCAGTTCTTC.

This chain joins TRBV10-3 and TRBJ2-6; D not resolved. The CDR3 covers 14 residues. V lost 3 bases and J lost 4, with 7 bases in between. CDR1 is ENHRY, CDR2 SYGVKD, per germline. CDR3: CAISDGSGANVLTF. Here the CDR3 DNA reads TGTGCCATCAGTGACGGGTCCGGGGCCAACGTCCTGACTTTC.

V usage is TRBV4-2 and J usage is TRBJ1-2, with TRBD1 identical over 8 bases. The junction had 2 bases not matched to a gene; V was cut back by 2 bases and J by 0 bases. Looked up from germline, CDR1 is LGHNA and CDR2 is YNFKEQ. There are 15 residues in the CDR3. The DNA of the CDR3 is TGTGCCAGCAGCCAAAACAGGGGGTCTAACTATGGCTACACCTTC. Translating gives CASSQNRGSNYGYTF.

This chain connects TRBV6-2 or TRBV6-3 to TRBJ2-1, with 9 bases identical to TRBD1. Germline loops: CDR1 MNHEY, CDR2 SVGEGT. This CDR3 region has 12 residues. Unmatched junction bases numbered 0, after V lost 0 bases and J lost 12 bases. The CDR3 loop is CASSYSGQGQFF. The CDR3, as DNA: TGTGCCAGCAGTTACTCGGGACAGGGGCAGTTCTTC.

In nucleotides, the CDR3 is TGTGCCAGCAGCCTCCAGGGGGCGAACACTGAAGCTTTCTTT. Its translation: CASSLQGANTEAFF. This chain links TRBV3-1 (or the pseudogene TRBV3-2) with TRBJ1-1, with 8 positions matching TRBD1. Trimming at V came to 4 bases and at J to 1 base, leaving 2 bases not matched to a gene. The CDR3 sequence is 14 residues long. CDR1 is LGHDT, CDR2 YNNKEL, per germline (reference sequence).

The chain recombines TRBV28 with TRBJ1-3; D is possibly TRBD1 (6 bases). Germline V gene sequence: CDR1 MDHEN, CDR2 SYDVKM. This CDR3 has 12 amino acids. The V gene lost 6 bases and the J gene lost 4 bases, with 7 bases spanning the gap. The CDR3 reads CASSDRGNTIYF. For the CDR3, the DNA is TGTGCCAGCAGCGACAGGGGAAACACCATATATTTT.

This chain links TRBV18 with TRBJ2-3; D call uncertain. The V gene's germline CDR1 is KGHSH and CDR2 LQKENI. This CDR3 comprises 13 residues. The V end was cut by 1 base, the J end by 2 bases, with 4 bases between. This CDR3 reads CASSPLVTDTQYF. The CDR3, as DNA: TGTGCCAGCTCACCACTAGTCACAGATACGCAGTATTTT.

V gene TRBV28 combines with J gene TRBJ2-7; 11 bases map to TRBD1. This CDR3 region has 15 residues. Germline CDR1 MDHEN, CDR2 SYDVKM. J gave up 2 bases and V 2 bases, and 2 bases lay outside the gene matches. CDR3 nucleotides: TGTGCCAGCAGTTTAGGGGGACAGGGGGCCTACGAGCAGTACTTC. Protein sequence: CASSLGGQGAYEQYF.

In its sample, this clone was seen once. In the same sample, other DNA sequences code for this CDR3. The J gene is TRBJ1-2, the V gene TRBV6-5; TRBD1 matches at 7 bases. The junction had 3 bases not matched to a gene; V was cut back by 4 bases and J by 4 bases. Germline V gene data show CDR1 as MNHEY and CDR2 as SVGAGI. This CDR3 has 13 amino acids. CDR3 bases: TGTGCCAGCAGTTCCCGACAGGGCTATGGCTACACCTTC. It specifies CASSSRQGYGYTF.

This clone was counted once. The chain links TRBV3-1 (or the pseudogene TRBV3-2) to TRBJ2-1; D perhaps matches TRBD1 (5 bases). In germline, CDR1 is LGHDT, CDR2 YNNKEL (reference sequence). V was shortened by 0 bases and J by 5 bases, with 11 bases between the two germline ends. The CDR3 spans 15 residues. DNA for the CDR3: TGTGCCAGCAGCCAAGATCCAGGGTCCCACAATGAGCAGTTCTTC. Its translation is CASSQDPGSHNEQFF.

The V gene is TRBV9, the J gene TRBJ2-5; 8 nucleotides line up with TRBD1. Losses at the gene ends were 1 base for V and 3 bases for J; bases not matched to a gene: 5. The CDR3 has 15 residues. Germline V gene sequence: CDR1 SGDLS, CDR2 YYNGEE. This CDR3 reads CASSVRPTGEETQYF. The DNA of the CDR3 is TGTGCCAGCAGCGTAAGGCCGACAGGGGAAGAGACCCAGTACTTC. Looking up the rest from reference TRBV9 and TRBJ2-5 gives the full variable domain: DSGVTQTPKHLITATGQRVTLRCSPRSGDLSVYWYQQSLDQGLQFLIQYYNGEERAKGNILERFSAQQFPDLHSELNLSSLELGDSALYFCASSVRPTGEETQYFGPGTRLLVL.

This chain uses TRBV7-9 with TRBJ1-4, with D uncertain. The CDR3 is made up of 17 amino acids. Deletions cut 5 bases from V and 0 bases from J, with 16 bases between. The V gene's germline CDR1 is SEHNR and CDR2 FQNEAQ (reference sequence). CDR3 nucleotide sequence: TGTGCCAGCAGCCTTCGAGACAAGGGAGCAACTAATGAAAAACTGTTTTTT. It yields the protein CASSLRDKGATNEKLFF.

DNA of the CDR3: TGTGCCAGCAGCCTCCAGGACAGCCGTGCACCCCTCCACTTT. Protein: CASSLQDSRAPLHF. The gene calls are TRBV7-2 and TRBJ1-6, with D maybe TRBD1 (6 bases). Trimming removed 5 bases at V and 11 bases at J, with 16 bases between. Germline V gene data show CDR1 as SGHTA and CDR2 as FQGNSA. The CDR3 extends over 14 amino acids.

The chain employs TRBV18 and TRBJ2-5, with D possibly TRBD2 on 6 matching bases. The CDR3 consists of 13 residues. The germline V gene encodes CDR1 KGHSH and CDR2 LQKENI. Trimming removed 2 bases from V and 4 bases from J, with 8 bases in between. The CDR3 sequence: CASSPVSGETQYF. CDR3 DNA sequence: TGTGCCAGCTCACCAGTTAGCGGAGAGACCCAGTACTTC.

This clone was recorded once. This same CDR3 is encoded by further DNA sequences in the sample. This chain joins TRBV18 and TRBJ1-1; D unresolved. The CDR3 totals 13 residues. Germline loops: CDR1 KGHSH, CDR2 LQKENI. V gave up 2 bases and J gave up 1 base, with 5 bases separating them. In DNA, the CDR3 is TGTGCCAGCTCACCAGGAGGGAACACTGAAGCTTTCTTT. This codes for CASSPGGNTEAFF.

The gene calls are TRBV4-1 and TRBJ2-3, with 15 bases that match TRBD2. CDR1 is MGHRA and CDR2 is YSYEKL in the germline V gene. This CDR3 has 17 amino acids. V lost 3 bases to trimming and J lost 0 bases; unmatched junction nucleotides: 1. For the CDR3, the DNA is TGCGCCAGCAGCCAGGGACTAGCGGGGGGTAGCACAGATACGCAGTATTTT. Its translation is CASSQGLAGGSTDTQYF.

In nucleotides, the CDR3 is TGTGCCAGCTCACAGGGGATGGCCTACGAGCAGTACTTC. This codes for CASSQGMAYEQYF. J is TRBJ2-7 and V is TRBV18; weak D call: TRBD1 (5 bases). Trimming took 4 bases from V and 2 from J, leaving 9 bases between them. Germline values: CDR1 KGHSH, CDR2 LQKENI. The CDR3 runs 13 residues.

J is TRBJ2-7 and V is TRBV2, with 11 nucleotides matching TRBD2. CDR3 size: 15 residues. Germline V gene data show CDR1 as SNHLY and CDR2 as FYNNEI. V lost 4 bases to trimming and J lost 4 bases; unmatched junction nucleotides: 6. CDR3 protein: CASSGTSGSGYEQYF. The CDR3 nucleotides read TGTGCCAGCAGTGGTACTAGCGGGAGTGGTTACGAGCAGTACTTC.

The V gene is TRBV21-1, the J gene TRBJ2-1. TRBV21-1 is classified as a pseudogene. The length of the CDR3 is 13 residues. In DNA form, the CDR3 reads TGTGCCAGCTGTACCTCCTCCTACAATGAGCAGTTCTTC. Residues: CASCTSSYNEQFF.

This clone appeared once. V gene TRBV12-5 combines with J gene TRBJ1-3, with TRBD1 as a possible D gene (6 bases). Germline V gives CDR1 LGHNT, CDR2 FRNRAP. The V gene lost 6 bases and the J gene lost 3 bases, with 9 bases spanning the gap. The length of the CDR3 is 13 residues. The CDR3 reads CASGAGVGNTIYF. The CDR3, as DNA: TGTGCTAGTGGCGCAGGGGTTGGAAACACCATATATTTT.

V usage is TRBV5-4 and J usage is TRBJ2-7; 16 bases agree with TRBD2. The CDR3 loop spans 19 amino acids. Losses at the gene ends were 4 bases for V and 4 bases for J; bases not matched to a gene: 14. Germline V gives CDR1 SGHNT, CDR2 YYREEE (reference sequence). For the CDR3, the DNA is TGTGCCAGCAGCCGCGGGACATACGGGACTAGCGGGAGGGCATACGAGCAGTACTTC. The encoded protein is CASSRGTYGTSGRAYEQYF.

This clone was detected ten times or more. The CDR3 DNA is TGTGCCAGCTCACCGGGGACAAGGGGGAACACTGAAGCTTTCTTT. It translates to CASSPGTRGNTEAFF. The chain combines TRBV18 with TRBJ1-1; D is possibly TRBD1 (6 bases). CDR3 size: 15 residues. Germline lookup yields CDR1 KGHSH and CDR2 LQKENI. V was clipped by 3 bases and J by 1 base, with 12 bases between them.

For the CDR3, the DNA is TGTGCCAGCAGCCAAGGGATCGGCAATGAGCAGTTCTTC. Protein product: CASSQGIGNEQFF. The V and J genes are TRBV4-2 and TRBJ2-1, with unresolved D. V dropped 1 base and J dropped 6 bases, with 7 bases sitting between them. Germline V gene lookup returns CDR1 LGHNA and CDR2 YNFKEQ. This CDR3 region has 13 residues.

This chain links TRBV28 with TRBJ1-2; D ambiguous. The CDR3 spans 12 residues. CDR1 and CDR2 (germline): MDHEN, SYDVKM. V lost 5 bases and J 1 base, leaving 5 bases between the germline ends. The CDR3 DNA reads TGTGCCAGCAGTACCAGTAACTATGGCTACACCTTC. The encoded protein is CASSTSNYGYTF.

The rearrangement joins TRBV7-9 to TRBJ2-7; 7 bases are a match to TRBD1. The V gene end was trimmed by 5 bases and the J gene end by 0 bases; junction bases not matched to a gene: 10. Germline loops: CDR1 SEHNR, CDR2 FQNEAQ (reference sequence). This CDR3 is 16 amino acids long. CDR3 loop: CASSPQGQLTSYEQYF. CDR3 nucleotide sequence: TGTGCCAGCAGCCCCCAGGGACAGCTTACCTCCTACGAGCAGTACTTC. The full variable domain, with the rest looked up from reference TRBV7-9 and TRBJ2-7, is DTGVSQNPRHKITKRGQNVTFRCDPISEHNRLYWYRQTLGQGPEFLTYFQNEAQLEKSRLLSDRFSAERPKGSFSTLEIQRTEQGDSAMYLCASSPQGQLTSYEQYFGPGTRLTVT.

The rearrangement joins TRBV5-8 to TRBJ1-5; D unresolved. From germline, CDR1 is SGHTS and CDR2 YDEGEE. Trimming removed 2 bases from V and 0 bases from J, with 0 bases in between. The CDR3 loop spans 12 amino acids. The CDR3 DNA is TGTGCCAGCAGCTTTAGCAATCAGCCCCAGCATTTT. This translates into CASSFSNQPQHF.